One and the same sample provided the 16 T cell receptor beta chains below, sequenced in a study of beta chain features in type 1 diabetes. Overall study findings and caveats: Shorter TCRB CDR3s, moderately but significantly so, were found in Type 1 diabetes patients in all four CD4+ subsets.

The sequenced template was cDNA made from the entire isolated RNA. Profiled with immunoSEQ multiplex PCR; TCRdb holds only in-frame clones, not every one. The sample has 100,000 to 150,000 clones, 17% seen once; the top ten hold around 2.6%. For these TCRs, the target antigens are not known. The material sequenced was central memory CD4+ T cells from blood. These receptor sequences come from a man between 18 and 29 years old with type 1 diabetes.

The table lists this clone with a few counts. This chain uses TRBV6-4 with TRBJ2-5; unclear D gene. This CDR3 contains 13 residues. V lost 2 bases and J lost 0, with 4 bases in between. Germline CDR1 reads MRHNA; CDR2 reads SNTAGT. CDR3 in amino acids: CASSDGDQETQYF. The CDR3, as DNA: TGTGCCAGCAGTGACGGTGACCAAGAGACCCAGTACTTC.

This clone was counted between two and nine times. The V gene is TRBV6-6, the J gene TRBJ2-3; 16 bases align to TRBD2. From germline, CDR1 is MNHNY and CDR2 SVGAGI (reference sequence). The V segment lost 6 bases and the J segment 4 bases; nucleotides outside the gene matches: 4. The CDR3 totals 16 residues. The DNA for the CDR3 is TGTGCCAGCAGAGGGACTAGCGGGAGGGACCCAGATACGCAGTATTTT. This gives the protein CASRGTSGRDPDTQYF.

This clone showed up just a few times. V and J are TRBV9 and TRBJ2-5; D is possibly TRBD1 or TRBD2 (5 bases each). Per the germline V gene, CDR1 is SGDLS and CDR2 is YYNGEE. V lost 4 bases and J 5 bases, leaving 18 bases between the germline ends. The CDR3 runs to 15 residues. CDR3: CASSIRGAAWETQYF. CDR3 nucleotides: TGTGCCAGCAGCATTAGAGGGGCGGCTTGGGAGACCCAGTACTTC. Supplemented by reference TRBV9 and TRBJ2-5, the full variable domain reads DSGVTQTPKHLITATGQRVTLRCSPRSGDLSVYWYQQSLDQGLQFLIQYYNGEERAKGNILERFSAQQFPDLHSELNLSSLELGDSALYFCASSIRGAAWETQYFGPGTRLLVL.

This chain uses TRBV19 with TRBJ2-1; TRBD2 matches at 7 bases. Germline CDR1 and CDR2: LNHDA and SQIVND (reference sequence). V dropped 5 bases and J dropped 2; count of bases not matched to a gene: 3. The CDR3 sequence is 14 residues long. The CDR3 nucleotides read TGTGCCAGTAGTGGGACTATGCCCTACAATGAGCAGTTCTTC. Translation gives CASSGTMPYNEQFF.

This clone appeared a few times. The genes are TRBV30 and TRBJ1-4; no definite D call. V was shortened by 0 bases and J by 5 bases, with 22 bases between the two germline ends. Per the germline V gene, CDR1 is GTSNPN and CDR2 is SVGIG (reference sequence). The CDR3 sequence is 18 residues long. For the CDR3, the DNA is TGTGCCTGGAGTGTACCGAGGACTGCGTCATATGCGAATGAAAAACTGTTTTTT. Translation: CAWSVPRTASYANEKLFF.

Concerning this clone itself: A much larger clone differs by one base, so this may be a read error. The chain carries TRBV7-3 and TRBJ2-6; D perhaps matches TRBD2 (5 bases). V lost 11 bases and J lost 0, with 17 bases in between. The CDR3 has 16 amino acids. The V gene's germline CDR1 is SGHTA and CDR2 FQGTGA. The CDR3 sequence: CACGPTRSSGANVLTF. In DNA, the CDR3 is TGTGCCTGCGGGCCTACGAGGAGCTCTGGGGCCAACGTCCTGACTTTC.

This clone has a handful of counts. The chain uses TRBV18 and TRBJ1-5, with a weak D call TRBD1 (6 bases). The V gene's germline CDR1 is KGHSH and CDR2 LQKENI. The CDR3 sequence is 14 residues long. V lost 1 base to trimming and J lost 6 bases, with 10 bases between them. CDR3 DNA sequence: TGTGCCAGCTCACCACTGACAGGTATTCAGCCCCAGCATTTT. It is translated as CASSPLTGIQPQHF.

This clone was detected only a few times. One end of the junction fails to match germline, which may point to a read error. The chain carries TRBV5-4 and TRBJ1-4; the match to TRBD1 covers 8 bases. The CDR3 loop spans 16 amino acids. Germline V gene data show CDR1 as SGHNT and CDR2 as YYREEE (reference sequence). CDR3 sequence (DNA): TGTGCCAACAGCGAAGGGACAGGAAAAAAAAATGAAAAACTGTTTTTT. Translating it yields CANSEGTGKKNEKLFF.

This clone has only a few counts. The chain has TRBV5-1 and TRBJ2-1, with D possibly TRBD2 on 5 matching bases. CDR3 length: 16 residues. The germline gives CDR1 SGHRS, CDR2 YFSETQ. The ends were cut back, 0 bases at V and 0 bases at J, with 10 bases in the middle. CDR3 coding DNA: TGCGCCAGCAGCTTGGGCCTAGCTTCCTCCTACAATGAGCAGTTCTTC. Amino acids: CASSLGLASSYNEQFF.

A few counts support this clone. The chain links TRBV2 to TRBJ1-2; 8 bases are shared with TRBD1. The CDR3 spans 13 residues. With V trimmed by 6 bases and J by 7 bases, 7 bases remained unmatched. Looked up from germline, CDR1 is SNHLY and CDR2 is FYNNEI. CDR3 nucleotides: TGTGCCAGCAGCCCACAGGGGGATACTGGCTACACCTTC. This translates into CASSPQGDTGYTF.

Many counts were recorded for this clone. This chain uses TRBV28 with TRBJ1-5; 8 bases map to TRBD1. CDR1 is MDHEN, CDR2 SYDVKM, per germline. This CDR3 comprises 16 residues. V shed 5 bases and J 0 bases; nucleotides not matched to a gene: 6. The CDR3 nucleotides are TGTGCCAGCAGTCCAGGGGGCAGGGATAGCAATCAGCCCCAGCATTTT. Translating it yields CASSPGGRDSNQPQHF.

This chain joins TRBV11-2 and TRBJ2-5; 9 bases match TRBD1. With 10 bases clipped from V and 5 bases from J, the junction kept 8 bases outside the gene matches. The length of the CDR3 is 13 residues. CDR1 and CDR2 from the germline V gene are SGHAT and FQNNGV. For the CDR3, the DNA is TGTGCCACCGGACAGGGGACTATGGAGACCCAGTACTTC. Amino acids: CATGQGTMETQYF.

The CDR3 DNA reads TGCGCCAGCATCCGCGCCAGGGGGGACACAGATACGCAGTATTTT. Protein product: CASIRARGDTDTQYF. The chain links TRBV4-3 to TRBJ2-3, with D possibly matching TRBD1 (7 bases). Germline-derived CDR1 and CDR2 are LGHNA and YSLEER. The CDR3 is 15 amino acids. With 7 bases removed from V and 2 bases from J, the gap between germline ends came to 16 bases.

This clone was counted a few times. This sample includes further DNA sequences coding for the same CDR3. The rearrangement uses TRBV9 and TRBJ2-1; 9 bases line up with TRBD1. The V gene's germline CDR1 is SGDLS and CDR2 YYNGEE. Unmatched junction bases numbered 2, after V lost 0 bases and J lost 7 bases. This CDR3 contains 14 residues. The CDR3 is CASSVVGTGNEQFF. DNA for the CDR3: TGTGCCAGCAGCGTAGTCGGGACAGGGAATGAGCAGTTCTTC.

Concerning this clone itself: This likely came from a read error, as a far larger clone is one base away. The chain carries TRBV7-2 and TRBJ2-7; perhaps TRBD1 as D (6 bases). CDR1 is SGHTA and CDR2 is FQGNSA in the germline V gene. Trimming left V 5 bases short and J 13 bases short, with 18 bases between. This CDR3 contains 12 residues. CDR3 loop: CASSMLGGPPYF. The CDR3 DNA follows: TGTGCCAGCAGCATGTTAGGGGGTCCCCCTTACTTC.

V gene TRBV7-2 combines with J gene TRBJ2-7, with a possible D match to TRBD1 (5 bases). Germline CDR1 is SGHTA and CDR2 is FQGNSA. The CDR3 covers 15 residues. Trimming left V 5 bases short and J 0 bases short, with 14 bases between. The chain's CDR3 is CASSPRQSHSYEQYF. The CDR3 bases are TGTGCCAGCAGCCCCAGACAGAGTCACTCCTACGAGCAGTACTTC. Drawing the rest from reference TRBV7-2 and TRBJ2-7, the complete variable domain is GAGVSQSPSNKVTEKGKDVELRCDPISGHTALYWYRQSLGQGLEFLIYFQGNSAPDKSGLPSDRFSAERTGGSVSTLTIQRTQQEDSAVYLCASSPRQSHSYEQYFGPGTRLTVT.